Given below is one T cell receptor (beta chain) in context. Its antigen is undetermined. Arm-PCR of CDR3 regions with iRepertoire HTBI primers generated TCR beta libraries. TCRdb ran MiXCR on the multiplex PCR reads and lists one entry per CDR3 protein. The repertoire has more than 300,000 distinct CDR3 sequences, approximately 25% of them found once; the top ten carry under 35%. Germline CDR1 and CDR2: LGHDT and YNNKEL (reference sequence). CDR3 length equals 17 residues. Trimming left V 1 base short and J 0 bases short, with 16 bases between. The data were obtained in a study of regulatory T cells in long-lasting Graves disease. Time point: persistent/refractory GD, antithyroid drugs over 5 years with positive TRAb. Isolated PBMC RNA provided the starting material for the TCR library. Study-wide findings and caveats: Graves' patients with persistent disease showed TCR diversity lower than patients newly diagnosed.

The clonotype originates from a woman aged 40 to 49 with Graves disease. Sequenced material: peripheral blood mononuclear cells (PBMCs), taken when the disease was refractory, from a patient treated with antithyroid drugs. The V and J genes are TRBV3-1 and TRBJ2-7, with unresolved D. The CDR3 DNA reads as TGTGCCAGCAGCCAAGCGTTGCATCGGCGTAGCTCCTACGAGCAGTACTTC. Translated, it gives CASSQALHRRSSYEQYF.